The clone carrying this T cell receptor (beta chain) was picked up one time. Per germline, CDR1 SEHNR and CDR2 FQNEAQ (reference sequence). The V end was cut by 1 base, the J end by 4 bases, with 17 bases between. The CDR3 extends over 18 amino acids. This entry belongs to a study of blood T cell repertoires in COVID-19. Study context: Collection of acute and convalescent COVID-19 samples took place in the United States, Italy and Spain.

Here immunoSEQ multiplex PCR was the method, and the copy in TCRdb shows in-frame clones only, minus some. The sample consists of some 87,000 clones, 70% to 90% of them appearing once. The sample comprised peripheral blood. The chain joins TRBV7-9 to TRBJ1-6; tentative D call: TRBD1 (6 bases). This TCR came from a human donor with COVID-19, enrolled during active disease. The donor label of this sample is uncertain. In DNA form, the CDR3 reads TGTGCCAGCAGCTTAGACCGGGGGGGCGGCGTATATAATTCACCCCTCCACTTT. It yields the protein CASSLDRGGGVYNSPLHF. The complete variable domain, with remaining parts taken from reference TRBV7-9 and TRBJ1-6, reads DTGVSQNPRHKITKRGQNVTFRCDPISEHNRLYWYRQTLGQGPEFLTYFQNEAQLEKSRLLSDRFSAERPKGSFSTLEIQRTEQGDSAMYLCASSLDRGGGVYNSPLHFGNGTRLTVT.